The next 3 T cell receptor beta chains were all read from a single sample in a study of cytomegalovirus exposure and HLA in healthy donors. PCR amplification relied on 60 Vbeta primers (plus 13 Jbeta primers). Clones were read by immunoSEQ multiplex PCR, and TCRdb kept only the in-frame ones, dropping some. The repertoire holds 150,000 to 200,000 clones, 75% to 85% seen once, with 1.9% in the top ten. Input material: PBMCs. Receptors originate from a woman in her late teens or twenties in good health and CMV-seronegative.

CDR3 residues: CASSLAVPQAGTTNEKLFF. The CDR3 nucleotides read TGTGCCAGCAGTTTAGCAGTTCCCCAGGCAGGTACTACTAATGAAAAACTGTTTTTT. The rearrangement joins TRBV28 to TRBJ1-4; D uncertain. The CDR3 consists of 19 residues. The V gene lost 2 bases and the J gene lost 2 bases, with 21 bases spanning the gap. Germline V lookup: CDR1 MDHEN, CDR2 SYDVKM.

The chain combines TRBV7-8 with TRBJ2-5, with 8 bases that match TRBD1. The CDR3 length is 15 residues. After removal of 5 bases from V and 5 bases from J, the junction contained 10 bases not matched to a gene. From germline, CDR1 is SGHVS and CDR2 FQNEAQ. CDR3 in amino acids: CASSTPETGAETQYF. For the CDR3, the DNA is TGTGCCAGCAGCACACCCGAGACAGGGGCCGAGACCCAGTACTTC.

Only a few counts were recorded for this clone. The chain employs TRBV7-6 and TRBJ2-7, with D possibly being TRBD2 (6 bases). Deletions cut 0 bases from V and 2 bases from J, with 8 bases between. CDR1 is SGHVS, CDR2 FNYEAQ, per germline. The CDR3 consists of 14 residues. This CDR3 is CASSLAGGTYEQYF. The CDR3 bases are TGTGCCAGCAGCTTAGCGGGAGGAACCTACGAGCAGTACTTC.